Presented here are 21 T cell receptor beta chains from one specimen sequenced in a study of glioma-infiltrating T cells after dendritic cell vaccination. Clones were read by immunoSEQ multiplex PCR, and TCRdb kept only the in-frame ones, dropping some. The repertoire has 95,000 or so clones, more than 70% of them found once; the top ten carry around 2.9%. The sequencing used blood, collected before dendritic cell vaccination. The receptor set was obtained from a human donor with glioblastoma.

The rearrangement uses TRBV5-1 and TRBJ1-1; possibly TRBD1 for D (6 bases). Trimming removed 5 bases from V and 0 bases from J, with 14 bases in between. The germline CDR1 and CDR2 sequences are SGHRS and YFSETQ. The length of the CDR3 is 15 residues. For the CDR3, the DNA is TGCGCCAGCAGAAACACCGGGACATTGAACACTGAAGCTTTCTTT. Protein sequence: CASRNTGTLNTEAFF.

This clone was recorded a few times. The chain is built from TRBV7-6 and TRBJ2-5; 7 positions match TRBD2. Trimming at V came to 1 base and at J to 4 bases, leaving 6 bases not matched to a gene. The CDR3 is 15 residues long. Looked up from germline, CDR1 is SGHVS and CDR2 is FNYEAQ. CDR3 DNA: TGTGCCAGCAGCTTAGGGTCCGGGAGGAGAGAGACCCAGTACTTC. Translation: CASSLGSGRRETQYF.

CDR3 region: CASSSREGAFF. The CDR3 DNA is TGTGCCAGCAGTTCCAGGGAGGGAGCTTTCTTT. The V and J genes are TRBV11-3 and TRBJ1-1; perhaps TRBD1 as D (5 bases). V was clipped by 6 bases and J by 10 bases, with 12 bases between them. Germline-derived CDR1 and CDR2 are SGHNT and YENEEA. The CDR3 covers 11 residues.

The chain recombines TRBV4-1 with TRBJ1-1, with unresolved D. V was trimmed by 2 bases and J by 10 bases, leaving 17 bases between them. The germline V gene encodes CDR1 MGHRA and CDR2 YSYEKL. This CDR3 is 14 amino acids long. The CDR3 DNA sequence: TGCGCCAGCAGCCAACCCCCTGAGGTAGTCGGAGCTTTCTTT. Its protein is CASSQPPEVVGAFF.

This sequence joins TRBV9 and TRBJ2-1; tentatively, D is TRBD2 (5 bases). The CDR3 is made up of 15 amino acids. Deletions cut 0 bases from V and 2 bases from J, with 9 bases between. Germline lookup yields CDR1 SGDLS and CDR2 YYNGEE. DNA for the CDR3: TGTGCCAGCAGCGTAGCGGGGTTGGCCTACAATGAGCAGTTCTTC. This sequence encodes CASSVAGLAYNEQFF.

This chain uses TRBV6-5 with TRBJ2-7, with 8 positions matching TRBD1. V dropped 7 bases and J dropped 9; count of bases not matched to a gene: 17. Germline V gene data show CDR1 as MNHEY and CDR2 as SVGAGI. There are 15 residues in the CDR3. The CDR3 sequence: CASIAGTGGSVRQYF. The CDR3 region has the DNA TGTGCCAGCATAGCCGGGACAGGCGGTTCGGTACGGCAGTACTTC.

This chain uses TRBV5-4 with TRBJ2-1; no reliable D call. CDR1 is SGHNT and CDR2 is YYREEE in the germline V gene (reference sequence). The V and J ends lost 4 bases and 4 bases respectively, with 18 bases between them. CDR3 length: 16 residues. CDR3 residues: CASSTRSRGVYNEQFF. Here the CDR3 DNA reads TGTGCCAGCAGCACCCGGTCTCGCGGAGTGTACAATGAGCAGTTCTTC. The full variable domain, rest sourced from reference TRBV5-4 and TRBJ2-1, is ETGVTQSPTHLIKTRGQQVTLRCSSQSGHNTVSWYQQALGQGPQFIFQYYREEENGRGNFPPRFSGLQFPNYSSELNVNALELDDSALYLCASSTRSRGVYNEQFFGPGTRLTVL.

This sequence joins TRBV5-1 and TRBJ1-1; possible D gene TRBD1, 6 bases. V was trimmed by 0 bases and J by 5 bases, leaving 14 bases between them. CDR1 SGHRS and CDR2 YFSETQ come from the germline V gene. The CDR3 spans 15 residues. The CDR3 DNA is TGCGCCAGCAGCTTGGCGGCAGGGGATACGACTGAAGCTTTCTTT. It yields the protein CASSLAAGDTTEAFF.

This chain joins TRBV11-2 and TRBJ1-2; tentative D call: TRBD1 (5 bases). Trimming pared 5 bases from V and 2 bases from J, leaving 9 bases between. This CDR3 is built from 13 residues. Germline V gene lookup returns CDR1 SGHAT and CDR2 FQNNGV. In DNA, the CDR3 is TGTGCCAGCAGCCCCCGACAGAACTATGGCTACACCTTC. Residues: CASSPRQNYGYTF.

This clone appeared a single time. This sequence joins TRBV5-6 and TRBJ2-7; D is possibly TRBD2 (6 bases). CDR1 is SGHDT, CDR2 YYEEEE, per germline. This CDR3 spans 12 amino acids. Trimming took 7 bases from V and 2 from J, leaving 10 bases between them. The CDR3 nucleotides are TGTGCCAGCCCCAGGAGGGCCTACGAGCAGTACTTC. It is translated as CASPRRAYEQYF.

The chain links TRBV19 to TRBJ2-7, with 8 bases fitting TRBD1. The CDR3 has 14 amino acids. The V gene end was trimmed by 3 bases and the J gene end by 0 bases; junction bases not matched to a gene: 1. Germline CDR1 and CDR2: LNHDA and SQIVND (reference sequence). The DNA for the CDR3 is TGTGCCAGTAGTATCACAGGGGGCTCCTACGAGCAGTACTTC. Translating gives CASSITGGSYEQYF.

The chain employs TRBV18 and TRBJ1-2; D uncertain. There are 14 residues in the CDR3. Germline values: CDR1 KGHSH, CDR2 LQKENI. Trimming took 3 bases from V and 4 from J, leaving 12 bases between them. As DNA, the CDR3 is TGTGCCAGCTCACCCGGACGGGATATCTATGGCTACACCTTC. Its translation: CASSPGRDIYGYTF.

The V call is TRBV4-2, the J call TRBJ2-2, with D possibly being TRBD2 (6 bases). CDR3 length: 12 amino acids. In germline, CDR1 is LGHNA, CDR2 YNFKEQ. The germline V and J ends were trimmed by 3 bases and 7 bases, with 6 bases remaining between them. Written as DNA, the CDR3 is TGTGCCAGCAGCCAGGAGGGCGGGGAGCTGTTTTTT. It codes for CASSQEGGELFF.

This sequence joins TRBV9 and TRBJ2-5; 9 bases are shared with TRBD2. V lost 2 bases, J lost 3 bases, and 5 bases stayed unmatched. The length of the CDR3 is 15 residues. Germline V gene data show CDR1 as SGDLS and CDR2 as YYNGEE. CDR3 sequence: CASSVAGGLEETQYF. CDR3 in DNA: TGTGCCAGCAGCGTGGCGGGAGGGCTGGAAGAGACCCAGTACTTC.

This clone was seen a few times. The rearrangement joins TRBV4-2 to TRBJ2-2; TRBD1 matches at 9 bases. Trimming removed 0 bases from V and 1 base from J; junction bases left unmatched: 6. Germline-derived CDR1 and CDR2 are LGHNA and YNFKEQ. The length of the CDR3 is 18 residues. The CDR3 nucleotides read TGTGCCAGCAGCCAAGAATGGCGGGGACAGGGGAACACCGGGGAGCTGTTTTTT. Amino acids: CASSQEWRGQGNTGELFF.

Concerning this clone itself: Other DNA sequences within the sample encode an identical CDR3. V usage is TRBV6-5 and J usage is TRBJ1-2, with D perhaps TRBD1 (5 bases). V was cut by 5 bases and J by 4 bases, with 11 bases left in between. CDR1 MNHEY and CDR2 SVGAGI come from the germline V gene. CDR3 length equals 13 residues. Here the CDR3 DNA reads TGTGCCAGCAGTCGGGCAGGGCGCTATGGCTACACCTTC. It encodes CASSRAGRYGYTF.

This clone was observed once. This CDR3 reads CASSELGTSGVNEQFF. The CDR3 DNA sequence: TGCGCCAGCAGCGAACTGGGGACTAGCGGGGTGAATGAGCAGTTCTTC. The chain joins TRBV5-1 to TRBJ2-1; TRBD2 matches 13 bases. V shed 4 bases, J shed 7 bases, and the junction held 8 bases outside the gene matches. This CDR3 comprises 16 residues. Germline-derived CDR1 and CDR2 are SGHRS and YFSETQ.

This clone came up a few times. This chain connects TRBV15 to TRBJ2-2; 9 bases align to TRBD1. The CDR3 spans 15 residues. The V gene end was trimmed by 3 bases and the J gene end by 5 bases; junction bases not matched to a gene: 4. CDR1 is LNHNV and CDR2 is YYDKDF in the germline V gene (reference sequence). The DNA of the CDR3 is TGTGCCACCAGCAGGGGACAGGGCGGGACCGGGGAGCTGTTTTTT. Encoded protein: CATSRGQGGTGELFF.

V and J are TRBV29-1 and TRBJ1-2, with a possible D match to TRBD1 (5 bases). V was cut by 2 bases and J by 3 bases, with 13 bases left in between. This CDR3 comprises 14 residues. The germline V gene has CDR1 SQVTM and CDR2 ANQGSEA. The CDR3 sequence: CSVEFAGLDYGYTF. In DNA form, the CDR3 reads TGCAGCGTTGAATTTGCAGGGCTGGACTATGGCTACACCTTC. Full variable domain (missing parts from reference TRBV29-1 and TRBJ1-2): SAVISQKPSRDICQRGTSLTIQCQVDSQVTMMFWYRQQPGQSLTLIATANQGSEATYESGFVIDKFPISRPNLTFSTLTVSNMSPEDSSIYLCSVEFAGLDYGYTFGSGTRLTVV.

The chain recombines TRBV6-5 with TRBJ1-1, with D unclear. The germline CDR1 and CDR2 sequences are MNHEY and SVGAGI. Trimming took 0 bases from V and 10 from J, leaving 12 bases between them. The CDR3 is 13 amino acids. The CDR3 sequence: CASSYSAQIGAFF. The CDR3 bases are TGTGCCAGCAGTTACTCCGCACAGATAGGAGCTTTCTTT.

The chain couples TRBV30 to TRBJ1-2; 8 nucleotides line up with TRBD1. The junction had 2 bases not matched to a gene; V was cut back by 0 bases and J by 5 bases. The CDR3 has 13 residues. Looked up from germline, CDR1 is GTSNPN and CDR2 is SVGIG (reference sequence). CDR3 nucleotide sequence: TGTGCCTGGAGTGTAACAGGGGGGTATGGCTACACCTTC. Amino acid sequence: CAWSVTGGYGYTF.